This TCR beta chain emerged from a study of T cells after somatic rescue of genetic block. Generated by immunoSEQ multiplex PCR, the TCRdb table keeps only in-frame clones and is missing some. The profile shows tens of thousands of clones, approximately 96% of them singletons. The germline CDR1 and CDR2 sequences are SGHDT and YYEEEE. This CDR3 has 18 residues. V was clipped by 2 bases and J by 1 base; unmatched bases: 9. The TCR comes from a child younger than two. The chain recombines TRBV5-6 with TRBJ2-3; the match to TRBD2 covers 11 bases. The sample was peripheral blood mononuclear cells (PBMCs). The CDR3 DNA reads TGTGCCAGCAGCTTTAGACTAGCGGGGACGATCCGCACAGATACGCAGTATTTT. Translating it yields CASSFRLAGTIRTDTQYF.